This TCR beta chain was obtained from a study of CD8 T cells in Susac syndrome. RNA amounts of about 0.5 to 1 ug underwent reverse transcription with random hexamers. MiXCR, run by TCRdb on the immunoSEQ multiplex PCR reads, gives a single entry per CDR3 protein. The data show under 200,000 distinct CDR3 sequences, 85% to 95% seen once. Trimming took off 2 bases at V and 2 bases at J, with 9 bases between the two ends. This CDR3 contains 13 residues. Germline V gene sequence: CDR1 DFQATT, CDR2 SNEGSKA (reference sequence). The receptor was derived from a human donor with Susac syndrome. The sequenced material came from CD8+ T cells from PBMCs. This rearrangement joins TRBV20-1 to TRBJ1-2, with D perhaps matching TRBD1 (6 bases). Written as DNA, the CDR3 is TGCAGTGCTAGACCCGACAGGAACTATGGCTACACCTTC. Translating it yields CSARPDRNYGYTF.